Described below is a single T cell receptor (beta chain) sequence and its context. The antigen remains unidentified. Using immunoSEQ multiplex PCR, the repertoire was profiled, and TCRdb retains in-frame clones only, with some absent. The table shows over 95,000 clones, with approximately 94% occurring only once. These data are taken from a study of brain T cells in children with intractable seizures. General study points: Pre-surgery blood may have been undersampled, hiding some clones. Viral specificity was inferred only from CDR3 similarity; HCMV serostatus was unknown.

Surgery cases with the highest brain T cell transcript signatures were chosen for sequencing. The sequence came from a boy in the first two years of life with hemimegalencephaly and intractable seizures. This sample comprised peripheral blood, obtained at surgery.

The CDR3 here is CASSPGSGRSYEQYF. The DNA for the CDR3 is TGTGCCAGCAGCCCAGGGAGCGGGAGGTCCTACGAGCAGTACTTC. This chain joins TRBV4-2 and TRBJ2-7, with 9 bases identical to TRBD2. The germline gives CDR1 LGHNA, CDR2 YNFKEQ. V lost 4 bases, J lost 1 base, and 5 bases stayed unmatched. CDR3 length: 15 amino acids.